Presented here are 13 T cell receptor beta chains from one specimen sequenced in a study of cytomegalovirus exposure and HLA in healthy donors. Both 60 Vbeta primers and 13 Jbeta primers went into the PCR. Some clones are missing from TCRdb's copy, which holds only in-frame ones; the method was immunoSEQ multiplex PCR. The table has 110,000 to 150,000 clones, roughly 72% seen once. The specimen sequenced was PBMCs. The receptors stem from a man between 35 and 55 years old in good health and CMV-seronegative.

The chain is built from TRBV5-1 and TRBJ2-2; D possibly corresponds to TRBD1 (7 bases). Germline V gene sequence: CDR1 SGHRS, CDR2 YFSETQ. The CDR3 totals 18 residues. The ends were cut back, 4 bases at V and 0 bases at J, with 19 bases in the middle. CDR3 sequence: CASSLPEEGAANTGELFF. The DNA of the CDR3 is TGCGCCAGCAGCCTCCCTGAGGAGGGGGCCGCGAACACCGGGGAGCTGTTTTTT.

The chain joins TRBV6-7 to TRBJ1-5; 10 nucleotides align to TRBD1. TRBV6-7 is classed as an ORF, of uncertain function. Trimming cost V 2 bases and J 11 bases; bases outside gene matches: 18. The CDR3 contains 18 residues. In nucleotides, the CDR3 is TGTGCCAGCAGTTACACGACTCCGGGACAGGGGACCGAACAGGCCCAGCATTTT. Translating it yields CASSYTTPGQGTEQAQHF.

The chain joins TRBV5-1 to TRBJ2-7; TRBD1 is a possible D gene (5 bases). The V end lost 0 bases, the J end lost 2 bases, and 9 bases lay between the germline ends. This CDR3 region has 14 residues. Germline V gene lookup returns CDR1 SGHRS and CDR2 YFSETQ. The CDR3 loop is CASSLGPGTYEQYF. In DNA, the CDR3 is TGCGCCAGCAGCTTGGGTCCAGGGACCTACGAGCAGTACTTC.

This chain connects TRBV2 to TRBJ2-7; maybe TRBD1 (5 bases). The V gene lost 2 bases and the J gene lost 2 bases, with 7 bases spanning the gap. The length of the CDR3 is 13 residues. Germline CDR1 SNHLY, CDR2 FYNNEI. Here the CDR3 DNA reads TGTGCCAGCAGTGAATGGGGCACCTACGAGCAGTACTTC. The encoded protein is CASSEWGTYEQYF. Full variable domain (rest looked up from reference TRBV2 and TRBJ2-7): EPEVTQTPSHQVTQMGQEVILRCVPISNHLYFYWYRQILGQKVEFLVSFYNNEISEKSEIFDDQFSVERPDGSNFTLKIRSTKLEDSAMYFCASSEWGTYEQYFGPGTRLTVT.

This clone came up a few times. V is TRBV5-1 and J is TRBJ2-7; 15 bases match TRBD2. Germline lookup yields CDR1 SGHRS and CDR2 YFSETQ. The CDR3 is 19 amino acids. The ends lost 0 bases at V and 4 bases at J; junction bases unmatched: 11. In nucleotides, the CDR3 is TGCGCCAGCAGCTTGGCTCACGATTTCGGACTAGCGGGAGGGTACGAGCAGTACTTC. Amino acid sequence: CASSLAHDFGLAGGYEQYF.

The chain has TRBV29-1 and TRBJ1-4, with TRBD1 as a possible D gene (6 bases). Trimming shortened V by 6 bases and J by 2 bases, and 7 bases separated the two germline ends. The CDR3 is 12 residues long. From germline, CDR1 is SQVTM and CDR2 ANQGSEA. The CDR3 here is CSVQGTNEKLFF. CDR3 DNA sequence: TGCAGCGTCCAGGGGACTAATGAAAAACTGTTTTTT.

This clone showed up just a few times. The chain is built from TRBV5-4 and TRBJ1-2; tentative D call: TRBD1 (6 bases). The V gene lost 2 bases and the J gene lost 0 bases, with 26 bases spanning the gap. Germline V CDR1 and CDR2: SGHNT, YYREEE (reference sequence). The CDR3 extends over 20 amino acids. CDR3 nucleotide sequence: TGTGCCAGCAGCTTCGGGTTCGCAGGGGAATTGATCGGAACTAACTATGGCTACACCTTC. It specifies CASSFGFAGELIGTNYGYTF.

This clone has a single count. V and J are TRBV18 and TRBJ1-1; no reliable D call. The CDR3 is 12 amino acids. Trimming cost V 8 bases and J 1 base, with 8 bases left between them. Per germline, CDR1 KGHSH and CDR2 LQKENI. The CDR3 here is CASPRGNTEAFF. The CDR3 nucleotides read TGTGCCAGCCCTCGGGGGAACACTGAAGCTTTCTTT.

V is TRBV2 and J is TRBJ1-5; TRBD1 aligns across 7 bases. Germline CDR1 is SNHLY and CDR2 is FYNNEI. The CDR3 covers 14 residues. V lost 6 bases to trimming and J lost 9 bases; unmatched junction nucleotides: 11. CDR3 sequence reads: CASRAVTGPGPQHF. The CDR3 DNA reads TGTGCCAGCAGGGCGGTGACAGGGCCCGGGCCCCAGCATTTT.

The chain joins TRBV19 to TRBJ1-2; no firm D call. Germline V gives CDR1 LNHDA, CDR2 SQIVND (reference sequence). The CDR3 totals 14 residues. V was clipped by 5 bases and J by 3 bases, with 13 bases between them. The CDR3 region has the DNA TGTGCCAGTAGTTACCCCCCTGAGGACTATGGCTACACCTTC. This encodes CASSYPPEDYGYTF.

V gene TRBV5-8 combines with J gene TRBJ2-5; TRBD2 agrees at 8 bases. Germline V CDR1 and CDR2: SGHTS, YDEGEE. Trimming at V came to 4 bases and at J to 5 bases, leaving 16 bases not matched to a gene. This CDR3 is 17 amino acids long. CDR3 sequence (DNA): TGTGCCAGCAGCCACGGCACGGGAGGGGGGGCCTCGGAGACCCAGTACTTC. Protein product: CASSHGTGGGASETQYF.

This clone was found a few times. The rearrangement links TRBV10-2 to TRBJ1-2, with D tentatively TRBD1 (5 bases). Trimming pared 0 bases from V and 1 base from J, leaving 6 bases between. CDR1 and CDR2 (germline): WSHSY, SAAADI. The CDR3 totals 14 residues. The CDR3 coding sequence is TGCGCCAGCAGTGAGTCAGGGGTTAACTATGGCTACACCTTC. Translated: CASSESGVNYGYTF.

V and J are TRBV19 and TRBJ1-2; D unresolved. This CDR3 spans 14 amino acids. The germline V and J ends were trimmed by 6 bases and 7 bases, with 18 bases remaining between them. Germline V gives CDR1 LNHDA, CDR2 SQIVND (reference sequence). CDR3 in DNA: TGTGCCAGTAGGCGGACTCCCCCGAGGTGTGGCTACACCTTC. Protein: CASRRTPPRCGYTF.